This TCR beta chain originates from a study of spatial heterogeneity in lung cancer. Study details: The library had UMIs, and each TCR and UMI pair averaged more than ten raw reads. Points from the study as a whole: Tumor TCRs that were ubiquitous and expanded showed up in blood more at resection than follow-up.

TCRdb fed the 5' RACE reads into MiXCR, producing one record per CDR3 protein. The table lists tens of thousands of distinct CDR3 sequences, about an eighth of them singletons. V was shortened by 7 bases and J by 6 bases, with 16 bases between the two germline ends. The germline V gene has CDR1 SNHLY and CDR2 FYNNEI. The CDR3 extends over 15 amino acids. Time point here: sample taken at primary tumor resection. There were around 72 donors, all of them untreated patients with early-stage non-small cell lung cancer. A note on this clonotype: Its antigen remains unidentified.

The sequence was collected from a male donor with early-stage non-small cell lung cancer. J is TRBJ1-6 and V is TRBV2; D gene ambiguous. Sequenced material: PBMCs, taken at surgery. Here the CDR3 DNA reads TGTGCCAGCAAAGACCCAGTCTTGACTAATTCACCCCTCCACTTT. This codes for CASKDPVLTNSPLHF.